The 12 T cell receptor beta chains reported below all come from one sample, sequenced in a study of T cell repertoires in cytomegalovirus infection. TCRdb re-called the reads with MiXCR, one entry per CDR3 protein. The sample includes roughly 230,000 distinct CDR3 sequences, 22% seen only once; the top ten take over 15%. Sequenced sample: CD8+ T cells from PBMCs. Source of these receptors: a human donor in good health (CMV status not recorded). Some clones in this sample may be carry-over from other donors' samples.

This clonotype was detected only a few times. With a much larger clone just one base away, this may be a read error. This rearrangement joins TRBV7-9 to TRBJ2-1; unclear D gene. The V end lost 5 bases, the J end lost 2 bases, and 4 bases lay between the germline ends. This CDR3 comprises 12 residues. Looked up from germline, CDR1 is SEHNR and CDR2 is FQNEAQ (reference sequence). The CDR3 sequence: CASSTTYNEQFF. CDR3 sequence (DNA): TGTGCCAGCAGCACCACCTACAATGAGCAGTTCTTC.

There are many counts of this clonotype. The V call is TRBV11-2, the J call TRBJ2-5; 7 nucleotides match TRBD2. V dropped 1 base and J dropped 6; count of bases not matched to a gene: 5. The CDR3 totals 14 residues. CDR1 SGHAT and CDR2 FQNNGV come from the germline V gene. As DNA, the CDR3 is TGTGCCAGCAGCTTAGGTGGCGGGGGAAAGACCCAGTACTTC. It is translated as CASSLGGGGKTQYF.

This clonotype came up many times. The chain is built from TRBV11-2 and TRBJ1-3, with D possibly being TRBD1 (5 bases). This CDR3 is built from 15 residues. Germline V lookup: CDR1 SGHAT, CDR2 FQNNGV. The germline V and J ends were trimmed by 5 bases and 3 bases, with 14 bases remaining between them. CDR3 loop: CASSPRQGGGNTIYF. The DNA of the CDR3 is TGTGCCAGCAGCCCGCGGCAGGGTGGTGGAAACACCATATATTTT. The variable domain in full, completed from reference TRBV11-2 and TRBJ1-3, reads EAGVAQSPRYKIIEKRQSVAFWCNPISGHATLYWYQQILGQGPKLLIQFQNNGVVDDSQLPKDRFSAERLKGVDSTLKIQPAKLEDSAVYLCASSPRQGGGNTIYFGEGSWLTVV.

This rearrangement joins TRBV20-1 to TRBJ2-1, with 11 bases lining up with TRBD2. The ends lost 1 base at V and 3 bases at J; junction bases unmatched: 2. The CDR3 is 15 residues long. Looked up from germline, CDR1 is DFQATT and CDR2 is SNEGSKA (reference sequence). CDR3 sequence reads: CSARVAGGDYNEQFF. Here the CDR3 DNA reads TGCAGTGCTAGAGTAGCGGGGGGGGACTACAATGAGCAGTTCTTC.

This clonotype was counted only a few times. The chain recombines TRBV7-3 with TRBJ2-3; 10 bases are a match to TRBD1. The CDR3 is 14 residues long. The trim removed 5 bases at V and 5 bases at J, leaving 4 bases unmatched. The germline V gene encodes CDR1 SGHTA and CDR2 FQGTGA. CDR3 DNA sequence: TGTGCCAGCAGCACAGGACAGGGGGGAGATACGCAGTATTTT. Protein product: CASSTGQGGDTQYF.

This clonotype was counted at least ten times. V is TRBV4-1 and J is TRBJ2-1; D may be TRBD2 (5 bases). The V gene's germline CDR1 is MGHRA and CDR2 YSYEKL. Trimming removed 1 base from V and 1 base from J, with 14 bases in between. The length of the CDR3 is 17 residues. CDR3 bases: TGCGCCAGCAGCCAAGTTACCGGGGTTTGGTCCTACAATGAGCAGTTCTTC. Translated, it gives CASSQVTGVWSYNEQFF.

The V gene is TRBV6-6, the J gene TRBJ2-7; 9 bases agree with TRBD1. Trimming cost V 2 bases and J 1 base; bases outside gene matches: 6. Germline CDR1 reads MNHNY; CDR2 reads SVGAGI (reference sequence). The CDR3 covers 16 residues. CDR3 DNA sequence: TGTGCCAGCAGTTACCTCGGGACAGGGCTATCCTACGAGCAGTACTTC. Residues: CASSYLGTGLSYEQYF.

This clonotype occurred many times. CDR3 in amino acids: CASSQQGMNTEAFF. The CDR3, as DNA: TGTGCCAGCAGTCAACAGGGAATGAACACTGAAGCTTTCTTT. The rearrangement uses TRBV28 and TRBJ1-1; possible D gene TRBD1, 6 bases. CDR1 is MDHEN and CDR2 is SYDVKM in the germline V gene. The CDR3 length is 14 residues. V lost 5 bases, J lost 0 bases, and 10 bases lay in between.

This clonotype was found many times. V and J are TRBV12-3 or TRBV12-4 and TRBJ2-3, with TRBD2 identical over 9 bases. This CDR3 region has 14 residues. V trimming: 6 bases; J trimming: 5 bases; junction bases outside the gene matches: 6. CDR3 bases: TGTGCCAGCAGCCAACTAGCGGGCCAAGATACGCAGTATTTT. This gives the protein CASSQLAGQDTQYF.

The V call is TRBV23-1, the J call TRBJ2-2; 7 bases are shared with TRBD1. TRBV23-1 is classed as an ORF, of uncertain function. CDR3 length equals 16 residues. Unmatched junction bases numbered 6, after V lost 3 bases and J lost 2 bases. CDR3 sequence reads: CASSHLRQGNTGELFF. DNA for the CDR3: TGCGCCAGCAGTCACTTACGACAGGGAAACACCGGGGAGCTGTTTTTT.

This clonotype appeared many times. This sequence joins TRBV11-3 and TRBJ2-3; tentative D call: TRBD1 (6 bases). The CDR3 contains 15 residues. Deletions cut 4 bases from V and 1 base from J, with 12 bases between. The germline V gene has CDR1 SGHNT and CDR2 YENEEA. CDR3 residues: CASSSPWTGTDTQYF. CDR3 DNA sequence: TGTGCCAGCAGCTCTCCGTGGACAGGCACAGATACGCAGTATTTT.

The rearrangement links TRBV19 to TRBJ1-2; 7 positions agree with TRBD1. Germline V gives CDR1 LNHDA, CDR2 SQIVND (reference sequence). J was trimmed by 10 bases and V by 10 bases; bases with no gene match: 27. This CDR3 is 17 amino acids long. The chain's CDR3 is CATSLLGTALHPKDYTF. In DNA, the CDR3 is TGTGCCACCTCCCTACTGGGGACAGCGCTCCACCCCAAGGACTACACCTTC.